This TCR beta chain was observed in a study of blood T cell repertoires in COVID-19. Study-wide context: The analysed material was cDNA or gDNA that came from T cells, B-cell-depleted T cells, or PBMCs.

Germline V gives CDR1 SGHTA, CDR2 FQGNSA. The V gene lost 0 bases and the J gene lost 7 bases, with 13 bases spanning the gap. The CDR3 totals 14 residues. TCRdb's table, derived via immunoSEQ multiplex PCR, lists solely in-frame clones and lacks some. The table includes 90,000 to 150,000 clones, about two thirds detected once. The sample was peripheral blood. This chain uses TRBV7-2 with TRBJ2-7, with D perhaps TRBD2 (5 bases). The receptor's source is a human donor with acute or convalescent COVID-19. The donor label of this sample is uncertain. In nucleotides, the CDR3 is TGTGCCAGCAGCTTAGCAACGGGGTTCGGGGAGCAGTACTTC. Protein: CASSLATGFGEQYF.